The 6 T cell receptor beta chains presented below share a single source sample, sequenced in a study of blood T cell repertoires in COVID-19. Profiled with immunoSEQ multiplex PCR; TCRdb holds only in-frame clones, not every one. This repertoire shows around 130,000 clones, around 83% found once; its top ten account for about 9.5%. Sequenced material: peripheral blood. The receptors derive from a man between 40 and 49 years old with active or convalescent COVID-19.

J is TRBJ1-5 and V is TRBV10-3; maybe TRBD1 (5 bases). This CDR3 has 16 residues. V lost 5 bases to trimming and J lost 0 bases, with 14 bases between them. CDR1 ENHRY and CDR2 SYGVKD come from the germline V gene. The CDR3 bases are TGTGCCATCAGTTCCGGGACGGGAGATAGCAATCAGCCCCAGCATTTT. Translating it yields CAISSGTGDSNQPQHF.

The rearrangement uses TRBV10-2 and TRBJ2-5, with 8 positions matching TRBD2. CDR1 and CDR2 (germline): WSHSY, SAAADI. This CDR3 has 15 amino acids. The trim removed 2 bases at V and 7 bases at J, leaving 9 bases unmatched. Written as DNA, the CDR3 is TGCGCCAGCAGTGAGCGGGGGGGCCATCTCGGGACCCAGTACTTC. It encodes CASSERGGHLGTQYF.

V is TRBV6-5 and J is TRBJ1-2, with unresolved D. The V gene's germline CDR1 is MNHEY and CDR2 SVGAGI. The CDR3 runs to 13 residues. Trimming cost V 8 bases and J 1 base, with 11 bases left between them. The CDR3 DNA sequence: TGTGCCAGCTCTGGAGAACTTAACTATGGCTACACCTTC. It codes for CASSGELNYGYTF.

V is TRBV27 and J is TRBJ1-4; 7 bases match TRBD1. The length of the CDR3 is 16 residues. Germline loops: CDR1 MNHEY, CDR2 SMNVEV (reference sequence). V lost 6 bases, J lost 4 bases, and 11 bases stayed unmatched. CDR3 loop: CASRAYRDSLNEKLFF. The CDR3 coding sequence is TGTGCCAGCAGAGCATACCGGGACAGCCTTAATGAAAAACTGTTTTTT.

The chain has TRBV7-9 and TRBJ1-4, with 9 bases lining up with TRBD1. The CDR3 spans 16 residues. Germline-derived CDR1 and CDR2 are SEHNR and FQNEAQ (reference sequence). J gave up 8 bases and V 8 bases, and 15 bases lay outside the gene matches. DNA of the CDR3: TGTGCCAGCTCTAGACAGGCGGGACAGGGTATAGAAAAACTGTTTTTT. Protein product: CASSRQAGQGIEKLFF.

Of note for this clone: Other DNA sequences of this sample code for an identical CDR3. The chain combines TRBV12-3 or TRBV12-4 with TRBJ1-2, with 7 bases identical to TRBD1. The V and J ends lost 5 bases and 2 bases, in that order; junction bases with no gene match: 2. This CDR3 spans 13 amino acids. This CDR3 is CASSRQGNYGYTF. Written as DNA, the CDR3 is TGTGCCAGCAGTCGACAGGGCAACTATGGCTACACCTTC.